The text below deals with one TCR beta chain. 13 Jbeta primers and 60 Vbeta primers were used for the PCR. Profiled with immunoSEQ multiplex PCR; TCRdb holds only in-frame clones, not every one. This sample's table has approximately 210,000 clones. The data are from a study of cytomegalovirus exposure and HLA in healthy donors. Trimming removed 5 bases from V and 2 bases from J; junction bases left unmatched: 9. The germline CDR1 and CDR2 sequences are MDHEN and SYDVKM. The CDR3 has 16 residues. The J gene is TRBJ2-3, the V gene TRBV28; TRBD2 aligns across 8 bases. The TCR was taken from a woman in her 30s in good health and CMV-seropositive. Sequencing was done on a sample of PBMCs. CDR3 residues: CASSPYGSGATDTQYF. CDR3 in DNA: TGTGCCAGCAGTCCCTACGGTAGCGGGGCCACAGATACGCAGTATTTT.